This T cell receptor (beta chain) was profiled in a study of cytomegalovirus exposure and HLA in healthy donors. The CDR3 covers 17 residues. Unmatched junction bases numbered 6, after V lost 1 base and J lost 3 bases. The germline gives CDR1 LGHNA, CDR2 YNFKEQ. Concerning this clone: Its antigen is unidentified.

Overall study results and limits: In a later analysis, compared with equally common non-associated chains, HLA-associated beta chains were more expanded. Later analysis suggested most CMV-associated TCR beta chains were HLA-restricted. A previous analysis found most TCR beta V segments productive roughly 90% or roughly 30% of the time.

Vbeta (60) and Jbeta (13) primers were used in the PCR. Per the authors' pipeline: The authors later counted some 76 million unique TCR beta chains, 9.5 million to 13 million of them shared. The table came from immunoSEQ multiplex PCR; TCRdb's copy has only in-frame clones and leaves some out. The V and J calls and the clone size are those of that table, but D and trimming were determined from the DNA. The data contain about 77,000 clones, around 79% of them singletons. Sequencing was done on a sample of PBMCs. This TCR was sampled from a man aged 40-49 years in good health and CMV-seronegative. The chain couples TRBV4-2 to TRBJ2-3, with 11 bases fitting TRBD2. For the CDR3, the DNA is TGTGCCAGCAGCCAAGTCTTAACTAGCGGGAGTACAGATACGCAGTATTTT. It encodes CASSQVLTSGSTDTQYF.